Below are 13 T cell receptor beta chains sequenced from a single sample in a study of T cell changes during pregnancy in multiple sclerosis. Some clones are missing from TCRdb's copy, which holds only in-frame ones; the method was immunoSEQ multiplex PCR. The data contain under 50,000 clones, roughly 94% of them singletons. The source was CD8+ T cells from peripheral blood mononuclear cells, collected in the first trimester of pregnancy. These receptors were taken from a female donor with multiple sclerosis, enrolled in a pregnancy study.

This chain's CDR3 is CASSQMGQGGTEAFF. CDR3 DNA sequence: TGCGCCAGCAGCCAGATGGGACAGGGTGGCACTGAAGCTTTCTTT. The chain employs TRBV4-1 and TRBJ1-1, with 9 bases lining up with TRBD1. The CDR3 is made up of 15 amino acids. Germline loops: CDR1 MGHRA, CDR2 YSYEKL. V lost 3 bases to trimming and J lost 4 bases; unmatched junction nucleotides: 6.

The chain joins TRBV5-4 to TRBJ1-5, with TRBD1 matching over 9 bases. The CDR3 is 14 residues long. With 0 bases clipped from V and 5 bases from J, the junction kept 0 bases outside the gene matches. Germline values: CDR1 SGHNT, CDR2 YYREEE (reference sequence). The CDR3 region has the DNA TGTGCCAGCAGCTTGGGACAGGGGGATCAGCCCCAGCATTTT. Translated, it gives CASSLGQGDQPQHF.

Note on this clone: Sequence at one end of the junction differs from germline and may be a read error. V is TRBV6-1 and J is TRBJ1-5; perhaps TRBD1 as D (5 bases). The V gene's germline CDR1 is MNHNS and CDR2 SASEGT. This CDR3 has 13 residues. CDR3 amino acids: CASSEASGPGFFF. CDR3 coding DNA: TGTGCCAGCAGTGAAGCGTCTGGCCCAGGGTTTTTTTTT.

V and J are TRBV4-3 and TRBJ1-1; 8 bases fit TRBD1. The CDR3 has 15 amino acids. With V trimmed by 3 bases and J by 7 bases, 10 bases remained unmatched. Germline V gene sequence: CDR1 LGHNA, CDR2 YSLEER. The CDR3 DNA follows: TGCGCCAGCAGCCAGCCTACAGGGGGAGGCGATGAAGCTTTCTTT. Its translation: CASSQPTGGGDEAFF.

This clone has just one count. The chain joins TRBV7-9 to TRBJ2-7; unclear D gene. The germline gives CDR1 SEHNR, CDR2 FQNEAQ (reference sequence). The CDR3 covers 12 residues. Trimming removed 5 bases from V and 3 bases from J, with 8 bases in between. Here the CDR3 DNA reads TGTGCCAGCAGCCCCCCCCACTACGAGCAGTACTTC. Translating gives CASSPPHYEQYF.

This clone was seen a few times. The rearrangement joins TRBV6-1 to TRBJ2-7; D is possibly TRBD1 (6 bases). V shed 4 bases and J shed 1 base, with 14 bases lying between them. Germline CDR1 reads MNHNS; CDR2 reads SASEGT. The CDR3 extends over 15 amino acids. The CDR3 region has the DNA TGTGCCAGCAGTGCGTCCAGGGGAACATCCTACGAGCAGTACTTC. Encoded protein: CASSASRGTSYEQYF.

The V gene is TRBV7-9, the J gene TRBJ2-7; D may be TRBD1 (5 bases). Germline V CDR1 and CDR2: SEHNR, FQNEAQ (reference sequence). The CDR3 contains 15 residues. Trimming removed 5 bases at V and 5 bases at J, with 19 bases between. CDR3 protein: CASSGTSLRVNEQYF. CDR3 in DNA: TGTGCCAGCAGCGGAACGAGCCTCAGGGTGAACGAGCAGTACTTC.

The CDR3 DNA reads TGTGCCAGCAGGGTGACAGGGACTCAAGAGACCCAGTACTTC. Translating it yields CASRVTGTQETQYF. The chain joins TRBV27 to TRBJ2-5, with a tentative D call TRBD1 (7 bases). Germline loops: CDR1 MNHEY, CDR2 SMNVEV (reference sequence). The CDR3 has 14 residues. Trimming took off 6 bases at V and 2 bases at J, with 13 bases between the two ends.

This clone was detected once. The chain employs TRBV11-2 and TRBJ1-1, with TRBD1 matching over 9 bases. V was pared by 4 bases and J by 5 bases, with 8 bases of the junction left unmatched. The CDR3 spans 15 residues. In germline, CDR1 is SGHAT, CDR2 FQNNGV. DNA of the CDR3: TGTGCCAGCAGCTCCTGGGACAGGGAGGGAACTGAAGCTTTCTTT. It codes for CASSSWDREGTEAFF.

V usage is TRBV10-3 and J usage is TRBJ1-5; D gene unclear. Germline CDR1 and CDR2: ENHRY and SYGVKD. There are 17 residues in the CDR3. V lost 0 bases, J lost 0 bases, and 12 bases lay in between. This CDR3 reads CAISESSGSYSNQPQHF. DNA of the CDR3: TGTGCCATCAGTGAGTCTAGCGGGAGTTATAGCAATCAGCCCCAGCATTTT.

The rearrangement joins TRBV5-8 to TRBJ2-2; no firm D call. Germline V gives CDR1 SGHTS, CDR2 YDEGEE. The V gene lost 2 bases and the J gene lost 4 bases, with 12 bases spanning the gap. This CDR3 is built from 15 residues. CDR3 amino acids: CASSLSGLGTGELFF. The DNA for the CDR3 is TGTGCCAGCAGCTTATCTGGTCTCGGCACCGGGGAGCTGTTTTTT.

The chain combines TRBV28 with TRBJ2-2, with TRBD1 matching over 8 bases. CDR1 MDHEN and CDR2 SYDVKM come from the germline V gene. The CDR3 spans 15 residues. J was trimmed by 3 bases and V by 3 bases; bases with no gene match: 3. This CDR3 is CASSFRRGHTGELFF. Written as DNA, the CDR3 is TGTGCCAGCAGTTTCCGCAGGGGGCACACCGGGGAGCTGTTTTTT.

This clone was found once. The rearrangement links TRBV28 to TRBJ1-2, with D possibly matching TRBD1 (5 bases). The V gene lost 2 bases and the J gene lost 4 bases, with 14 bases spanning the gap. The CDR3 has 15 residues. Germline V gene lookup returns CDR1 MDHEN and CDR2 SYDVKM. CDR3 nucleotide sequence: TGTGCCAGCAGTTTAATTCCTCAGGGCGCCTATGGCTACACCTTC. The encoded protein is CASSLIPQGAYGYTF.